A selection of T cell receptor beta chains follows, all from one sample in a study of response to subunit inactivated influenza vaccine. TCRdb passed the RT-PCR reads through MiXCR, listing each CDR3 protein once. The sample records about 500,000 distinct CDR3 sequences, 15% to 20% being singletons. The sequenced sample was CD4+ T cells sorted from PBMCs, obtained less than 30 months after vaccination. The origin of the receptors is a man aged 50-75 years who received an inactivated influenza vaccine. Each CDR3 is given with its conserved first and last residue. A D gene is named only where the DNA matches it firmly. Only part of the rows carry a size: once, few, many, or a class if the clone is expanded.

.	15	TRBV5-1	TRBJ2-1	TRBD1	TGCGCCAGCAGTACCGGGACAGGGACACACAATGAGCAGTTCTTC	CASSTGTGTHNEQFF
.	16	TRBV20-1	TRBJ1-4	TRBD1	TGCAGTGCTAGTGGATGGGGGGACAGCGGAACTGAAAAACTGTTTTTT	CSASGWGDSGTEKLFF
many	14	TRBV2	TRBJ2-2	.	TGTGCCAGCAGGCGAGAACCGAACACCGGGGAGCTGTTTTTT	CASRREPNTGELFF
.	15	TRBV5-5	TRBJ2-2	TRBD2	TGTGCCAGCAGCTGGACTAGCGGGAGGGGCGGGGAGCTGTTTTTT	CASSWTSGRGGELFF
.	18	TRBV12-3/TRBV12-4	TRBJ2-6	.	TGTGCCAGCAGTTTTTCGAGGCAGGGAAACTCTGGGGCCAACGTCCTGACTTTC	CASSFSRQGNSGANVLTF
.	14	TRBV4-1	TRBJ1-5	.	TGCGCCAGCAGCCAAGAAACAGCTAATCAGCCCCAGCATTTT	CASSQETANQPQHF
.	15	TRBV15	TRBJ1-5	.	TGTGCCACCAGCAGAGTGGAGGGTTTGGATCAGCCCCAGCATTTT	CATSRVEGLDQPQHF
few	16	TRBV18	TRBJ2-1	TRBD1	TGTGCCAGCTCAGCTCCCGGGACAGGGGTTTACAATGAGCAGTTCTTC	CASSAPGTGVYNEQFF
few	16	TRBV19	TRBJ2-3	TRBD2	TGTGCCAGTACCAACCGGGGTAGCGGGGTAACAGATACGCAGTATTTT	CASTNRGSGVTDTQYF
many	15	TRBV30	TRBJ1-6	TRBD1	TGTGCCTGGAATCGTCGACAGGGATCAAATTCACCCCTCCACTTT	CAWNRRQGSNSPLHF
many	13	TRBV7-2	TRBJ1-2	.	TGTGCCAGCAGCTTAGGGACAGACTATGGCTACACCTTC	CASSLGTDYGYTF
few	15	TRBV12-3/TRBV12-4	TRBJ2-7	.	TGTGCCAGCAGTGGCGGAGGACTTCAAACCTACGAGCAGTACTTC	CASSGGGLQTYEQYF
few	14	TRBV30	TRBJ1-5	TRBD1	TGTGCCTGGACGGACAGGGGATACAATCAGCCCCAGCATTTT	CAWTDRGYNQPQHF
.	16	TRBV7-2	TRBJ2-7	.	TGTGCCAGCAGCTTAGGGGGAGGATTAACCTCCTACGAGCAGTACTTC	CASSLGGGLTSYEQYF
few	13	TRBV7-2	TRBJ1-2	.	TGTGCCAGCAGCTTAGTGGGGGCCGATGGCTACACCTTC	CASSLVGADGYTF
few	14	TRBV3-1	TRBJ2-7	.	TGTGCCAGCAGCCAGGTCACAGGGACCTACGAGCAGTACTTC	CASSQVTGTYEQYF
.	12	TRBV29-1	TRBJ2-5	.	TGCAGCGTTGAAAGACAAGGGGGGACCCAGTACTTC	CSVERQGGTQYF
few	14	TRBV12-3/TRBV12-4	TRBJ2-1	TRBD2	TGTGCCAGCAGGAAGCCAAGCGGGATCTCGGAGCAGTTCTTC	CASRKPSGISEQFF
.	17	TRBV6-5	TRBJ2-7	TRBD2	TGTGCCAGCAGTTACGTGGGACTAGCGGGAGGGCCAGGCGAGCAGTACTTC	CASSYVGLAGGPGEQYF
.	15	TRBV10-3	TRBJ1-1	TRBD1	TGTGCCATCAGTGATACTAACAGGGGGAACACTGAAGCTTTCTTT	CAISDTNRGNTEAFF
.	11	TRBV20-1	TRBJ2-3	TRBD1	TGCAGTGCCCACAGGGGGGCTCAGCAGTATTTT	CSAHRGAQQYF
few	16	TRBV14	TRBJ2-2	.	TGTGCCAGCAGCCAACGTACCGGGGAGACGGGCGGGGAGCTGTTTTTT	CASSQRTGETGGELFF
.	14	TRBV20-1	TRBJ2-7	.	TGCAGTGCTGGCGCGGGCAGGGAGAGTGGGGAGCAGTACTTC	CSAGAGRESGEQYF
.	13	TRBV10-3	TRBJ2-7	.	TGTGCCATCAGCGGAACGAGCTCCTACGAGCAGTACTTC	CAISGTSSYEQYF
few	16	TRBV28	TRBJ2-7	TRBD1	TGTGCCAGCATGGGACAGCGCAGATTTGCCGCCTACGAGCAGTACTTC	CASMGQRRFAAYEQYF
.	16	TRBV5-1	TRBJ2-1	.	TGCGCCAGCAGCTTGGCCGGGACCCGAAGGCACAATGAGCAGTTCTTC	CASSLAGTRRHNEQFF
.	13	TRBV10-3	TRBJ2-2	TRBD1	TGTGCCATTATGGGACAGGGAGCCGGGGAGCTGTTTTTT	CAIMGQGAGELFF
many	13	TRBV7-9	TRBJ2-1	.	TGTGCCAGCAGCTTAGCCCTCGGGGAGGAGCAGTTCTTC	CASSLALGEEQFF
few	14	TRBV18	TRBJ2-2	.	TGTGCCAGCTCACCAAGCAGTAACACCGGGGAGCTGTTTTTT	CASSPSSNTGELFF
many	14	TRBV5-4	TRBJ2-3	.	TGTGCCAGCAGCAAAACGGACCGCACAGATACGCAGTATTTT	CASSKTDRTDTQYF
few	14	TRBV20-1	TRBJ2-7	TRBD1	TGCAGTGCTAGAGATTTAGGGGGCGGCTACGAGCAGTACTTC	CSARDLGGGYEQYF
.	14	TRBV7-3	TRBJ2-1	TRBD2	TGTGCCAGCAGCAAATGGACTAGGGCACATGAGCAGTTCTTC	CASSKWTRAHEQFF
many	14	TRBV6-2/TRBV6-3	TRBJ1-5	.	TGTGCCAGCAGTTACTCAGGGGGGAATCAGCCCCAGCATTTT	CASSYSGGNQPQHF
.	13	TRBV10-3	TRBJ2-7	.	TGTGCCATCAGTGAGTCATCGGCCTACGAGCAGTACTTC	CAISESSAYEQYF
few	14	TRBV6-1	TRBJ1-3	.	TGTGCCAGCATCACCCCGGGGGAAGGGAACACCATATATTTT	CASITPGEGNTIYF
.	19	TRBV4-1	TRBJ2-1	TRBD2	TGCGCCAGCAGCCAGTACCTAGCGGGGGGGCCGGCGGTAGACAATGAGCAGTTCTTC	CASSQYLAGGPAVDNEQFF
.	15	TRBV20-1	TRBJ2-3	.	TGCAGTGCTACAAATAGGTGGAGCGGCACAGATACGCAGTATTTT	CSATNRWSGTDTQYF
.	19	TRBV28	TRBJ2-2	TRBD2	TGTGCCAGCAGTTTCATCGCTAGCGGAGGGCAAAGTCGTCCCGGGGAGCTGTTTTTT	CASSFIASGGQSRPGELFF
.	13	TRBV9	TRBJ1-2	.	TGTGCCAGCAGCGTAGAAAATGGGGTTGGCTACACCTTC	CASSVENGVGYTF
few	15	TRBV7-9	TRBJ1-2	TRBD1	TGTGCCAGCAGCTTAGGGAGACAGGGGGCCTATGGCTACACCTTC	CASSLGRQGAYGYTF
few	15	TRBV4-3	TRBJ2-1	.	TGCGCCAGCAGCCAAGAAGTCGGCACCTATAATGAGCAGTTCTTC	CASSQEVGTYNEQFF
few	14	TRBV12-3/TRBV12-4	TRBJ2-1	TRBD2	TGTGCCAGCAGTTTGCCTAGCGGGAGGGCGGAAGAGTTCTTC	CASSLPSGRAEEFF